This record covers a single T cell receptor beta chain. One entry per CDR3 protein, called by TCRdb with MiXCR from the RT-PCR reads. Of almost 700,000 distinct CDR3 sequences in the sample, approximately 15% were seen once. From germline, CDR1 is SGHKS and CDR2 YYEKEE (reference sequence). The CDR3 is 16 amino acids. With V trimmed by 1 base and J by 0 bases, 7 bases remained unmatched. This chain uses TRBV5-5 with TRBJ2-7, with TRBD2 matching 7 bases. The specimen was memory CD4+ T cells from blood. This TCR came from a female donor in good health, serving as a healthy control. CDR3 residues: CASSLPLAADSYEQYF. In DNA form, the CDR3 reads TGTGCCAGCAGCTTGCCGCTAGCGGCTGACTCCTACGAGCAGTACTTC.